The present T cell receptor beta chain was sequenced within a study of T cell repertoires in ileal Crohn's disease. Study-level results: Clonality above 26.8% at surgery always came with endoscopic recurrence. High-frequency clones were more common in sorted CD8 than CD4 cells. Clonal expansions were more frequent in active smokers than non-smokers at surgery.

Concerning this clone itself: Its specificity is unknown. The junction shows a germline mismatch at one end, possibly a read error.

TCRB immunosequencing input was roughly 500 nanograms of biopsy DNA per sample. Method: immunoSEQ multiplex PCR; TCRdb's copy keeps in-frame clones and lacks some. The table has around 13,000 clones, 84% seen once. This CDR3 has 16 amino acids. In germline, CDR1 is MNHNY, CDR2 SVGAGI (reference sequence). This clonotype was sampled from an adult with Crohn's disease. The chain employs TRBV6-6 and TRBJ1-3, with D tentatively TRBD1 (6 bases). The sample was ileal tissue. The CDR3 here is CASSDSWTASGNTIYF. As DNA, the CDR3 is TGTGCCAGCAGTGACTCCTGGACAGCCTCTGGAAACACCATATATTTT.